These 11 T cell receptor beta chains share one sample of origin, sequenced in a study of blood T cells in healthy people across ages. A second PCR, run for roughly 7 to 11 cycles, used a sample-barcoded 5' primer plus a J-beta primer mix. TCRdb independently ran MiXCR on the 5' RACE reads; one entry per CDR3 protein. Of roughly 1,300,000 distinct CDR3 sequences in the sample, 55% to 75% were seen once. Sequencing input: blood. These receptors were obtained from a man between 18 and 29 years old in good health.

This clonotype was recorded a few times. The chain combines TRBV7-9 with TRBJ2-7, with D possibly matching TRBD1 (5 bases). The CDR3 contains 16 residues. Trimming took off 2 bases at V and 1 base at J, with 15 bases between the two ends. Per germline, CDR1 SEHNR and CDR2 FQNEAQ (reference sequence). The CDR3 spells CASSLYLGVRSYEQYF. CDR3 bases: TGTGCCAGCAGCTTATACCTAGGGGTTCGGTCCTACGAGCAGTACTTC.

The V call is TRBV4-1, the J call TRBJ2-5; 7 bases align to TRBD1. The J call may not be correct, given that the DNA end is closer to TRBJ2-7. The CDR3 runs to 17 residues. Germline V gives CDR1 MGHRA, CDR2 YSYEKL. Here the CDR3 reads CASSQTQGRNSNYEQYF. The CDR3 coding sequence is TGCGCCAGCAGCCAAACACAGGGGCGGAATTCCAACTACGAGCAGTACTTC.

With regard to this clonotype: A read error may produce the germline difference seen at one junction end. The gene calls are TRBV20-1 and TRBJ2-7; 7 bases agree with TRBD1. This CDR3 spans 13 amino acids. Germline loops: CDR1 DFQATT, CDR2 SNEGSKA (reference sequence). CDR3 loop: CSAPDRASSEQYF. The CDR3 bases are TGCAGTGCTCCCGACAGGGCCTCCTCCGAGCAGTACTTC.

The CDR3, as DNA: TGTGCCAGCAGTTACCGGTACACCAGCAATCAGCCCCAGCATTTT. Residues: CASSYRYTSNQPQHF. The chain links TRBV6-5 to TRBJ1-5; D gene uncertain. This CDR3 has 15 residues. The ends were cut back, 2 bases at V and 1 base at J, with 9 bases in the middle. Germline CDR1 reads MNHEY; CDR2 reads SVGAGI.

V gene TRBV5-1 combines with J gene TRBJ2-7; TRBD2 matches 11 bases. This CDR3 contains 16 residues. The germline V gene has CDR1 SGHRS and CDR2 YFSETQ. V trimming: 4 bases; J trimming: 3 bases; junction bases outside the gene matches: 9. The CDR3: CASSGRELAGVYEQYF. The CDR3 DNA is TGCGCCAGCAGCGGGAGGGAACTAGCGGGAGTCTACGAGCAGTACTTC.

About this clonotype itself: The junction shows a germline mismatch at one end, possibly a read error. The chain uses TRBV27 and TRBJ1-1; D uncertain. This CDR3 region has 12 residues. Germline values: CDR1 MNHEY, CDR2 SMNVEV (reference sequence). DNA for the CDR3: TGTGCCAGCAGTTCGCTCGGCACTGAAGTTTTCTTT. It encodes CASSSLGTEVFF.

V and J are TRBV10-2 and TRBJ2-5; the D gene is possibly TRBD1 (5 bases). The CDR3 length is 13 residues. Trimming stripped 4 bases from V and 7 bases from J, with 13 bases between. CDR1 and CDR2 (germline): WSHSY, SAAADI. The DNA of the CDR3 is TGCGCCAGCAGTGGACAGAGCGAATGGACCCAGTACTTC. Its translation is CASSGQSEWTQYF.

This chain links TRBV3-1 with TRBJ2-1; no clear D. The CDR3 is 15 residues long. V was cut by 2 bases and J by 5 bases, with 13 bases left in between. Germline V gene lookup returns CDR1 LGHDT and CDR2 YNNKEL (reference sequence). The CDR3 spells CASSQRGRHHNEQFF. The CDR3 DNA reads as TGTGCCAGCAGCCAACGCGGCAGGCACCACAATGAGCAGTTCTTC.

This clonotype showed up just once. The rearrangement links TRBV7-2 to TRBJ2-3, with 9 bases lining up with TRBD2. CDR3 length: 16 residues. V gave up 1 base and J gave up 6 bases; unmatched junction bases: 8. Germline V gene data show CDR1 as SGHTA and CDR2 as FQGNSA. The CDR3 region is CASSLVSGLAPDTQYF. CDR3 nucleotide sequence: TGTGCCAGCAGCTTAGTATCGGGACTAGCCCCGGATACGCAGTATTTT.

This clonotype was seen only a few times. This chain connects TRBV20-1 to TRBJ2-7, with 10 positions matching TRBD1. Matching the DNA end better, TRBJ2-5 makes the J call doubtful. The CDR3 has 13 amino acids. Germline assignment: CDR1 DFQATT and CDR2 SNEGSKA (reference sequence). CDR3 sequence (DNA): TGCAGTGCGCGACAGGGGGCAAAAGAGACCCAGTACTTC. Its translation: CSARQGAKETQYF.

This clonotype occurred a few times. The chain uses TRBV2 and TRBJ2-7; tentative D call: TRBD1 (6 bases). V lost 4 bases and J lost 5, with 15 bases in between. The CDR3 covers 14 residues. Germline CDR1 is SNHLY and CDR2 is FYNNEI. This chain's CDR3 is CASSVRAGVHEQYF. CDR3 DNA sequence: TGTGCCAGCAGTGTTCGGGCAGGGGTCCACGAGCAGTACTTC.